These 30 T cell receptor beta chains were sequenced from one sample in a study of shared clonotypes between healthy human individuals. Profiling relied on immunoSEQ multiplex PCR, and the TCRdb table lists in-frame clones only, not all of them. The sample yields 2 million to 3 million clones, approximately 93% seen once. The source material was naive CD4+ T cells from PBMCs. Indicated subset: CD45RA+ positively selected. These receptors came from a man between 18 and 29 years old in good health. Some clones in this sample may be carry-over from other donors' samples.

The CDR3, as DNA: TGTGCCGGCCTTACTCGGGGGGCTCTCTCGTCTACGCAGTATTTT. Protein product: CAGLTRGALSSTQYF. The chain combines TRBV5-6 with TRBJ2-3, with D possibly TRBD2 on 7 matching bases. The CDR3 extends over 15 amino acids. Germline CDR1 is SGHDT and CDR2 is YYEEEE. Trimming took off 10 bases at V and 8 bases at J, with 26 bases between the two ends.

The chain couples TRBV7-3 to TRBJ2-1, with TRBD2 identical over 10 bases. CDR1 is SGHTA and CDR2 is FQGTGA in the germline V gene. Unmatched junction bases numbered 12, after V lost 6 bases and J lost 7 bases. The CDR3 extends over 16 amino acids. The CDR3 spells CASSRLSGRAINEQFF. CDR3 DNA: TGTGCCAGCAGTCGGTTGAGCGGGAGGGCCATAAATGAGCAGTTCTTC.

This chain joins TRBV14 and TRBJ1-3; D is unresolved. Germline loops: CDR1 SGHDN, CDR2 FVKESK. Trimming stripped 4 bases from V and 0 bases from J, with 7 bases between. This CDR3 spans 14 amino acids. The CDR3 nucleotides are TGTGCCAGCAGCCCGAGGGACTCTGGAAACACCATATATTTT. Protein: CASSPRDSGNTIYF.

This chain uses TRBV5-4 with TRBJ1-3; 7 bases fit TRBD1. Per the germline V gene, CDR1 is SGHNT and CDR2 is YYREEE (reference sequence). V trimming: 4 bases; J trimming: 0 bases; junction bases outside the gene matches: 7. This CDR3 contains 16 residues. The CDR3 DNA is TGTGCCAGCAGCGCGGGGACAGCCAGCTCTGGAAACACCATATATTTT. Residues: CASSAGTASSGNTIYF.

V gene TRBV5-8 combines with J gene TRBJ1-2, with 9 bases fitting TRBD1. With 2 bases clipped from V and 0 bases from J, the junction kept 5 bases outside the gene matches. Germline-derived CDR1 and CDR2 are SGHTS and YDEGEE. The CDR3 is 16 amino acids. CDR3 sequence reads: CASSFLGTGTNYGYTF. The CDR3 DNA follows: TGTGCCAGCAGCTTCTTAGGGACAGGGACTAACTATGGCTACACCTTC.

The V call is TRBV18, the J call TRBJ1-1, with a tentative D call TRBD1 (6 bases). The CDR3 consists of 14 residues. Trimming left V 1 base short and J 5 bases short, with 11 bases between. Germline CDR1 and CDR2: KGHSH and LQKENI. The CDR3 reads CASSPLAGATEAFF. CDR3 bases: TGTGCCAGCTCACCACTGGCAGGGGCAACTGAAGCTTTCTTT.

The chain combines TRBV6-1 with TRBJ2-7; no clear D gene. Germline CDR1 MNHNS, CDR2 SASEGT. CDR3 length: 15 residues. V was pared by 3 bases and J by 4 bases, with 16 bases between. The CDR3 sequence: CASSEGAAEAYEQYF. The CDR3 region has the DNA TGTGCCAGCAGTGAGGGCGCGGCAGAGGCTTACGAGCAGTACTTC.

This clone appeared a single time. V usage is TRBV5-4 and J usage is TRBJ2-1, with 7 bases matching TRBD2. The V gene's germline CDR1 is SGHNT and CDR2 YYREEE (reference sequence). CDR3 size: 16 residues. The V and J ends lost 0 bases and 4 bases, in that order; junction bases with no gene match: 7. The CDR3 protein is CASSLGAGEAYNEQFF. DNA of the CDR3: TGTGCCAGCAGCTTGGGCGCGGGAGAGGCGTACAATGAGCAGTTCTTC. The full variable domain, its missing parts supplied by reference TRBV5-4 and TRBJ2-1, is ETGVTQSPTHLIKTRGQQVTLRCSSQSGHNTVSWYQQALGQGPQFIFQYYREEENGRGNFPPRFSGLQFPNYSSELNVNALELDDSALYLCASSLGAGEAYNEQFFGPGTRLTVL.

The chain couples TRBV28 to TRBJ1-2; 10 bases are a match to TRBD1. In germline, CDR1 is MDHEN, CDR2 SYDVKM. CDR3 length: 15 amino acids. The trim removed 2 bases at V and 4 bases at J, leaving 4 bases unmatched. CDR3 sequence reads: CASSLQTGGGYGYTF. In DNA, the CDR3 is TGTGCCAGCAGTTTACAGACAGGGGGCGGCTATGGCTACACCTTC.

Comments on this clone: This sample includes further DNA sequences coding for the same CDR3. The chain has TRBV7-3 and TRBJ2-1; possible D gene TRBD2, 5 bases. The CDR3 consists of 13 residues. Germline loops: CDR1 SGHTA, CDR2 FQGTGA. V gave up 4 bases and J gave up 3 bases, with 7 bases separating them. CDR3 sequence reads: CASSSDYYNEQFF. CDR3 coding DNA: TGTGCCAGCAGCTCAGACTACTACAATGAGCAGTTCTTC.

The chain has TRBV5-1 and TRBJ1-6; 7 positions agree with TRBD1. CDR1 and CDR2 from the germline V gene are SGHRS and YFSETQ. The junction had 4 bases not matched to a gene; V was cut back by 0 bases and J by 7 bases. This CDR3 is 15 amino acids long. CDR3 sequence reads: CASSLAEQGNSPLHF. The CDR3 bases are TGCGCCAGCAGCTTGGCCGAACAGGGGAATTCACCCCTCCACTTT.

The chain carries TRBV18 and TRBJ2-7; D might be TRBD1 (5 bases). Germline V gene lookup returns CDR1 KGHSH and CDR2 LQKENI. The CDR3 length is 15 residues. V dropped 6 bases and J dropped 3 bases, with 18 bases sitting between them. The CDR3 nucleotides are TGTGCCAGCTCCCCTTTGCCCGACAGTTACTACGAGCAGTACTTC. This codes for CASSPLPDSYYEQYF. Filled out from reference TRBV18 and TRBJ2-7, the complete variable domain reads NAGVMQNPRHLVRRRGQEARLRCSPMKGHSHVYWYRQLPEEGLKFMVYLQKENIIDESGMPKERFSAEFPKEGPSILRIQQVVRGDSAAYFCASSPLPDSYYEQYFGPGTRLTVT.

The V call is TRBV7-2, the J call TRBJ2-7; TRBD2 matches at 7 bases. CDR1 is SGHTA and CDR2 is FQGNSA in the germline V gene. This CDR3 is built from 14 residues. J was trimmed by 6 bases and V by 1 base; bases with no gene match: 6. The CDR3 region has the DNA TGTGCCAGCAGCTTAGGCGGGAGCCAACTCGAGCAGTACTTC. It translates to CASSLGGSQLEQYF.

The chain couples TRBV7-8 to TRBJ2-3, with 10 bases matching TRBD2. The germline CDR1 and CDR2 sequences are SGHVS and FQNEAQ. Trimming at V came to 5 bases and at J to 0 bases, leaving 8 bases not matched to a gene. The CDR3 covers 17 residues. The CDR3 bases are TGTGCCAGCAGCCTAATTGGACTAGCGGCCAGCACAGATACGCAGTATTTT. This gives the protein CASSLIGLAASTDTQYF.

The chain uses TRBV19 and TRBJ2-1, with 9 bases fitting TRBD2. The CDR3 loop spans 16 amino acids. Trimming cost V 4 bases and J 4 bases; bases outside gene matches: 8. Per germline, CDR1 LNHDA and CDR2 SQIVND (reference sequence). The DNA of the CDR3 is TGTGCCAGTAGTACCCCCGGGACTAGCAGGTACAATGAGCAGTTCTTC. Residues: CASSTPGTSRYNEQFF.

The gene calls are TRBV27 and TRBJ1-1; 12 nucleotides agree with TRBD1. The germline V gene encodes CDR1 MNHEY and CDR2 SMNVEV (reference sequence). The CDR3 spans 16 residues. V dropped 7 bases and J dropped 1; count of bases not matched to a gene: 7. The CDR3 spells CASKTGQGARNTEAFF. The DNA of the CDR3 is TGTGCCAGCAAAACGGGACAGGGGGCGCGGAACACTGAAGCTTTCTTT.

This chain uses TRBV21-1 with TRBJ2-1; whether TRBD2, the table's D call, matches the DNA was not checked. TRBV21-1 corresponds to a pseudogene. This CDR3 is 13 amino acids long. The CDR3 loop is CASSTAGRNEQFF. The CDR3 bases are TGTGCCAGCAGCACGGCAGGGAGGAATGAGCAGTTCTTC.

This clone occurred a few times. V usage is TRBV5-6 and J usage is TRBJ2-7; TRBD1 aligns across 7 bases. The germline V gene encodes CDR1 SGHDT and CDR2 YYEEEE. The CDR3 is 14 amino acids. With 2 bases clipped from V and 0 bases from J, the junction kept 2 bases outside the gene matches. CDR3 DNA sequence: TGTGCCAGCAGCTTAACAGGGGCCTCCTACGAGCAGTACTTC. Protein sequence: CASSLTGASYEQYF.

The genes are TRBV4-1 and TRBJ1-5; the D gene is possibly TRBD1 (5 bases). There are 15 residues in the CDR3. Germline CDR1 MGHRA, CDR2 YSYEKL. V was cut by 3 bases and J by 5 bases, with 14 bases left in between. The CDR3 coding sequence is TGCGCCAGCAGCCAGTATGGCCAGGGCGATCAGCCCCAGCATTTT. Its translation is CASSQYGQGDQPQHF.

The rearrangement uses TRBV6-1 and TRBJ2-5; D remains ambiguous. The CDR3 has 15 amino acids. In germline, CDR1 is MNHNS, CDR2 SASEGT. With 7 bases removed from V and 5 bases from J, the gap between germline ends came to 20 bases. CDR3 DNA sequence: TGTGCCAGCACCGACCCGACGGACCCTAAGGAGACCCAGTACTTC. Amino acid sequence: CASTDPTDPKETQYF.

The chain employs TRBV9 and TRBJ2-7; D remains ambiguous. The CDR3 runs to 14 residues. Trimming cost V 3 bases and J 3 bases, with 13 bases left between them. Germline CDR1 SGDLS, CDR2 YYNGEE. CDR3 in amino acids: CASSAQGSYYEQYF. In DNA form, the CDR3 reads TGTGCCAGCAGCGCCCAAGGCTCCTACTACGAGCAGTACTTC.

V is TRBV5-1 and J is TRBJ1-2; 9 bases are shared with TRBD1. V lost 3 bases, J lost 6 bases, and 6 bases stayed unmatched. Germline V gene lookup returns CDR1 SGHRS and CDR2 YFSETQ. The CDR3 consists of 14 residues. The CDR3 spells CASSYRDRADGYTF. Here the CDR3 DNA reads TGCGCCAGCAGCTACCGGGACAGGGCAGATGGCTACACCTTC. Supplemented by reference TRBV5-1 and TRBJ1-2, the full variable domain reads KAGVTQTPRYLIKTRGQQVTLSCSPISGHRSVSWYQQTPGQGLQFLFEYFSETQRNKGNFPGRFSGRQFSNSRSEMNVSTLELGDSALYLCASSYRDRADGYTFGSGTRLTVV.

This chain links TRBV10-3 with TRBJ2-2, with 7 bases lining up with TRBD1. Trimming at V came to 5 bases and at J to 8 bases, leaving 14 bases not matched to a gene. Per germline, CDR1 ENHRY and CDR2 SYGVKD. The CDR3 is 16 amino acids. The CDR3 protein is CAISYVGTATGGELFF. CDR3 bases: TGTGCCATCAGTTACGTCGGGACAGCCACAGGGGGGGAGCTGTTTTTT.

Concerning this clone: Other nucleotide sequences from this sample produce the same CDR3. V is TRBV5-1 and J is TRBJ2-2; D gene ambiguous. CDR1 is SGHRS, CDR2 YFSETQ, per germline. Between the trimmed V and J ends, which lost 1 base and 4 bases, there was a span of 5 bases. The CDR3 length is 13 residues. CDR3 bases: TGCGCCAGCAGCTTGACCGCCACCGGGGAGCTGTTTTTT. Encoded protein: CASSLTATGELFF.

The V and J genes are TRBV11-2 and TRBJ2-5; the D gene is possibly TRBD2 (5 bases). The CDR3 length is 14 residues. Germline lookup yields CDR1 SGHAT and CDR2 FQNNGV. Trimming cost V 0 bases and J 5 bases, with 10 bases left between them. This CDR3 reads CASSLDRTGETQYF. CDR3 sequence (DNA): TGTGCCAGCAGCTTAGACCGTACGGGGGAGACCCAGTACTTC.

This chain joins TRBV11-2 and TRBJ2-2; D possibly corresponds to TRBD1 (5 bases). In germline, CDR1 is SGHAT, CDR2 FQNNGV. V dropped 0 bases and J dropped 0 bases, with 11 bases sitting between them. The CDR3 has 17 residues. The CDR3 DNA follows: TGTGCCAGCAGCTTAGATCTTTCAGGGACGAACACCGGGGAGCTGTTTTTT. Amino acids: CASSLDLSGTNTGELFF.

V usage is TRBV5-1 and J usage is TRBJ1-4; no definite D call. The CDR3 is 13 residues long. Germline V gene lookup returns CDR1 SGHRS and CDR2 YFSETQ. Trimming removed 3 bases from V and 8 bases from J, with 11 bases in between. This CDR3 is CASSSRVGEKLFF. CDR3 nucleotides: TGCGCCAGCAGCTCCCGAGTTGGGGAAAAACTGTTTTTT.

V is TRBV5-1 and J is TRBJ2-1; 14 nucleotides line up with TRBD2. The germline V gene encodes CDR1 SGHRS and CDR2 YFSETQ. The V and J ends lost 7 bases and 9 bases, in that order; junction bases with no gene match: 9. The CDR3 consists of 15 residues. The CDR3 is CASGTGTSGSIEQFF. The CDR3 bases are TGCGCCAGCGGCACCGGGACTAGCGGGAGCATTGAGCAGTTCTTC.

The chain combines TRBV29-1 with TRBJ1-2; D remains ambiguous. CDR1 is SQVTM and CDR2 is ANQGSEA in the germline V gene. V shed 7 bases and J shed 2 bases, with 14 bases lying between them. This CDR3 contains 13 residues. The CDR3 loop reads CSANLANNYGYTF. CDR3 in DNA: TGCAGCGCTAACCTCGCGAACAACTATGGCTACACCTTC.

This rearrangement joins TRBV19 to TRBJ1-4, with 9 positions matching TRBD1. CDR3 length: 16 amino acids. Looked up from germline, CDR1 is LNHDA and CDR2 is SQIVND (reference sequence). After removal of 6 bases from V and 7 bases from J, the junction contained 12 bases not matched to a gene. The CDR3 bases are TGTGCCAGTAGAAACCCACGGGACAGGGACGGTGAAAAACTGTTTTTT. Residues: CASRNPRDRDGEKLFF. Based on the CDR3 plus reference TRBV19 and TRBJ1-4, the full variable domain is DGGITQSPKYLFRKEGQNVTLSCEQNLNHDAMYWYRQDPGQGLRLIYYSQIVNDFQKGDIAEGYSVSREKKESFPLTVTSAQKNPTAFYLCASRNPRDRDGEKLFFGSGTQLSVL.